Only a few counts were recorded for the clone carrying this TCR beta chain. What it recognizes is unknown. The sample originates from a study of early T cells in non-severe SARS-CoV-2 infection. For the study at large: Chains were not paired, and sequencing was done on bulk RNA from unsorted whole blood. General study findings and limits: A preference for anti-spike CD8 responses marked VDJdb matching, which missed private and CD4 specificities.

Unique molecular identifiers were added to individual cDNA molecules. TCRdb analysed the 5' RACE reads with MiXCR anew, one entry per CDR3 protein. This sample has about 44,000 distinct CDR3 sequences, with 23% found just once. The sequenced sample was whole blood, obtained at baseline. This clonotype originated in an adult who was a healthcare worker with PCR-confirmed SARS-CoV-2 infection or an uninfected control (not recorded which).

CDR3 DNA sequence: TGTGCCAGCAGGAGGGAGGGTACCTCCTACAATGAGCAGTTCTTC. This sequence encodes CASRREGTSYNEQFF. J is TRBJ2-1 and V is TRBV2; 7 nucleotides match TRBD2. The CDR3 runs 15 residues. In germline, CDR1 is SNHLY, CDR2 FYNNEI. V shed 6 bases, J shed 0 bases, and the junction held 5 bases outside the gene matches.